The 6 T cell receptor beta chains below all came from one sample that was sequenced in a study of blood T cell repertoires in COVID-19. Assay used: immunoSEQ multiplex PCR; TCRdb lists only in-frame clones, some missing. The sample holds more than 45,000 clones, over 75% seen once. The sequencing input was peripheral blood. These receptors were obtained from an older woman with acute or convalescent COVID-19.

The DNA of the CDR3 is TGCAGTGCTAGTAGCCTCAATCAGCCCCAGCATTTT. Residues: CSASSLNQPQHF. The chain uses TRBV20-1 and TRBJ1-5; D is unresolved. Between the trimmed V and J ends, which lost 3 bases and 3 bases, there was a span of 6 bases. In germline, CDR1 is DFQATT, CDR2 SNEGSKA (reference sequence). The CDR3 runs 12 residues.

The rearrangement links TRBV18 to TRBJ2-3; possible D gene TRBD2, 5 bases. Germline V gives CDR1 KGHSH, CDR2 LQKENI. V was pared by 6 bases and J by 1 base, with 14 bases between. This CDR3 spans 15 amino acids. The DNA for the CDR3 is TGTGCCAGCTCCCGCGGGCAGTCTGGCACAGATACGCAGTATTTT. Protein: CASSRGQSGTDTQYF.

The rearrangement joins TRBV2 to TRBJ2-6; no clear D gene. V was cut by 7 bases and J by 1 base, with 8 bases left in between. CDR1 is SNHLY, CDR2 FYNNEI, per germline. The CDR3 totals 14 residues. The CDR3, as DNA: TGTGCCAGCATAAGGAGATCTGGGGCCAACGTCCTGACTTTC. Residues: CASIRRSGANVLTF.

The rearrangement links TRBV5-6 to TRBJ1-4, with 8 positions matching TRBD1. The CDR3 is 16 residues long. V trimming: 3 bases; J trimming: 0 bases; junction bases outside the gene matches: 4. Per germline, CDR1 SGHDT and CDR2 YYEEEE. CDR3 coding DNA: TGTGCCAGCAGCTCCAGGGGGCGGACAACTAATGAAAAACTGTTTTTT. Its protein is CASSSRGRTTNEKLFF.

V is TRBV4-3 and J is TRBJ2-2; 11 bases fit TRBD2. V lost 2 bases to trimming and J lost 3 bases; unmatched junction nucleotides: 5. CDR3 length: 17 amino acids. CDR1 LGHNA and CDR2 YSLEER come from the germline V gene. The CDR3 coding sequence is TGCGCCAGCAGCCAATCAACTAGCGGGAGTGACACCGGGGAGCTGTTTTTT. It encodes CASSQSTSGSDTGELFF.

The gene calls are TRBV3-1 (or the pseudogene TRBV3-2) and TRBJ2-1; tentative D call: TRBD1 (6 bases). The CDR3 runs 15 residues. V was shortened by 4 bases and J by 5 bases, with 15 bases between the two germline ends. Germline lookup yields CDR1 LGHDT and CDR2 YNNKEL (reference sequence). In nucleotides, the CDR3 is TGTGCCAGCAGCCGCAACTCCGGGACACACAATGAGCAGTTCTTC. It yields the protein CASSRNSGTHNEQFF.